This T cell receptor (beta chain) was recovered during a study of identical twins. Template switching added a universal primer site, and cDNA bore unique molecular identifiers. TCRdb analysed the 5' RACE reads with MiXCR anew, one entry per CDR3 protein. Among about 690,000 distinct CDR3 sequences, less than 7% were seen once, and the ten largest hold roughly 2%. Among all donors, each was a healthy Caucasian. This clonotype was seen many times. Material for sequencing was naive T cells sorted from blood. This receptor was taken from a man younger than 35 in good health.

CDR3 in DNA: TGCAGCGTTGGTTCCGTTATGTATGAAAAACTGTTTTTT. Translating gives CSVGSVMYEKLFF. This chain connects TRBV29-1 to TRBJ1-4; no clear D gene. This CDR3 is 13 amino acids long. CDR1 and CDR2 from the germline V gene are SQVTM and ANQGSEA. V was trimmed by 4 bases and J by 6 bases, leaving 12 bases between them.